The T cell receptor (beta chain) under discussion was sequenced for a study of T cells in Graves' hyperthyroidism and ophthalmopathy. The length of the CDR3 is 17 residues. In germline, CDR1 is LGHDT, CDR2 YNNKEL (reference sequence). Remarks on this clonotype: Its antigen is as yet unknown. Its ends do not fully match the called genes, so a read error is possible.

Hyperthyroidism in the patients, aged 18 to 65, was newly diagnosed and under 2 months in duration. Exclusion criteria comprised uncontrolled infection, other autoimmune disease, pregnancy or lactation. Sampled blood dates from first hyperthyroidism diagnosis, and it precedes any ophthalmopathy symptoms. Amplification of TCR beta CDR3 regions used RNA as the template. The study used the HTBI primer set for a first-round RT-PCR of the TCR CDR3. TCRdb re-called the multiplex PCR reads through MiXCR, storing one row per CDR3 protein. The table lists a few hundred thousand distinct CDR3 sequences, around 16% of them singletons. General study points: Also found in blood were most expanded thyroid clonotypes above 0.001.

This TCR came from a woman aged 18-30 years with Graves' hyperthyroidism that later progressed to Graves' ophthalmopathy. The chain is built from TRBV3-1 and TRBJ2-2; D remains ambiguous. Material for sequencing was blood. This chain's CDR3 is CANSQDLPHYPTGELFF. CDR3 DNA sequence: TGTGCCAACAGCCAAGATTTGCCCCACTACCCGACCGGGGAGCTGTTTTTT.